This passage covers 32 T cell receptor beta chains from one sample sequenced in a study of blood T cells in healthy people across ages. A second PCR of about 7 to 12 cycles used a sample-barcoded 5' primer and a J-beta primer mix. Via MiXCR, TCRdb re-called the 5' RACE reads, giving one row per CDR3 protein. Of about 650,000 distinct CDR3 sequences listed, less than 40% are singletons. The sample taken for sequencing was blood. All receptors derive from an elderly woman in good health.

This clonotype came up many times. This sequence joins TRBV19 and TRBJ2-7; tentatively, D is TRBD2 (5 bases). Germline V gene sequence: CDR1 LNHDA, CDR2 SQIVND (reference sequence). The CDR3 loop spans 13 amino acids. V lost 0 bases, J lost 3 bases, and 6 bases lay in between. CDR3 residues: CASSIEGGYEQYF. The CDR3, as DNA: TGTGCCAGTAGTATAGAAGGAGGCTACGAGCAGTACTTC.

This clonotype was seen only a few times. V and J are TRBV30 and TRBJ2-3; D uncertain. The CDR3 contains 11 residues. Germline CDR1 reads GTSNPN; CDR2 reads SVGIG (reference sequence). V shed 1 base and J shed 10 bases, with 9 bases lying between them. This CDR3 is CAWSASRAQYF. The DNA of the CDR3 is TGTGCCTGGAGTGCCTCCCGGGCGCAGTATTTT.

This clonotype came up many times. V gene TRBV28 combines with J gene TRBJ1-2, with D uncertain. The CDR3 has 14 amino acids. Germline V lookup: CDR1 MDHEN, CDR2 SYDVKM. Trimming stripped 2 bases from V and 0 bases from J, with 7 bases between. This CDR3 is CASSLNAANYGYTF. The CDR3, as DNA: TGTGCCAGCAGTTTAAACGCAGCTAACTATGGCTACACCTTC.

The V gene is TRBV30, the J gene TRBJ1-1; possible D gene TRBD1, 5 bases. CDR1 GTSNPN and CDR2 SVGIG come from the germline V gene (reference sequence). V shed 1 base and J shed 5 bases, with 14 bases lying between them. There are 14 residues in the CDR3. CDR3 in amino acids: CAWSGDPGETEAFF. The CDR3 nucleotides read TGTGCCTGGAGTGGGGACCCGGGTGAGACTGAAGCTTTCTTT.

This clonotype was seen many times. V usage is TRBV12-3 or TRBV12-4 and J usage is TRBJ2-5, with 14 bases identical to TRBD2. The CDR3 loop spans 21 amino acids. With V trimmed by 6 bases and J by 3 bases, 21 bases remained unmatched. The CDR3 spells CASSLGTAMGLAGALKETQYF. DNA of the CDR3: TGTGCCAGCAGCCTCGGGACGGCGATGGGACTAGCGGGGGCCTTGAAAGAGACCCAGTACTTC.

This clonotype was found many times. The chain recombines TRBV27 with TRBJ2-5, with a possible D match to TRBD1 (6 bases). V shed 7 bases and J shed 5 bases, with 20 bases lying between them. This CDR3 has 15 amino acids. CDR1 and CDR2 from the germline V gene are MNHEY and SMNVEV (reference sequence). This CDR3 reads CASNEIGTPLETQYF. The DNA of the CDR3 is TGTGCCAGCAACGAGATCGGGACACCCCTGGAGACCCAGTACTTC.

V usage is TRBV20-1 and J usage is TRBJ2-1; D remains unclear. Trimming took 4 bases from V and 0 from J, leaving 10 bases between them. CDR3 length equals 14 residues. Germline V gene sequence: CDR1 DFQATT, CDR2 SNEGSKA (reference sequence). In DNA form, the CDR3 reads TGCAGTGCTAAGCCCCGTAGCTCCTACAATGAGCAGTTCTTC. This codes for CSAKPRSSYNEQFF.

There are a few counts of this clonotype. A single base separates this from a much larger clone, so it may be a read error. The rearrangement links TRBV25-1 to TRBJ2-2, with a possible D match to TRBD2 (5 bases). The CDR3 has 14 residues. CDR1 MGHDK and CDR2 SYGVNS come from the germline V gene. CDR3 nucleotide sequence: TGTGCCAGCAGTAGAGGGCTTTATGCCGGGGAGCGGTTTTTT. Its protein product is CASSRGLYAGERFF.

This clonotype was detected many times. V is TRBV5-1 and J is TRBJ1-1; 9 nucleotides align to TRBD1. The length of the CDR3 is 13 residues. CDR1 SGHRS and CDR2 YFSETQ come from the germline V gene. Trimming removed 3 bases from V and 3 bases from J; junction bases left unmatched: 0. In DNA, the CDR3 is TGCGCCAGCAGCTGGGACAGGGACACTGAAGCTTTCTTT. Amino acid sequence: CASSWDRDTEAFF.

Ten or more counts support this clonotype. V usage is TRBV27 and J usage is TRBJ2-1; 9 nucleotides line up with TRBD1. The CDR3 sequence is 14 residues long. The germline CDR1 and CDR2 sequences are MNHEY and SMNVEV (reference sequence). Trimming at V came to 4 bases and at J to 7 bases, leaving 5 bases not matched to a gene. The CDR3 region is CASSSNRGQNEQFF. Written as DNA, the CDR3 is TGTGCCAGCAGTTCCAACAGGGGGCAGAATGAGCAGTTCTTC.

This clonotype was picked up many times. This chain joins TRBV7-3 and TRBJ2-1, with TRBD2 matching 9 bases. V lost 5 bases, J lost 3 bases, and 5 bases stayed unmatched. This CDR3 comprises 15 residues. CDR1 is SGHTA, CDR2 FQGTGA, per germline. The CDR3 sequence: CASSTLAGVYNEQFF. The DNA for the CDR3 is TGTGCCAGCAGCACCTTAGCGGGGGTCTACAATGAGCAGTTCTTC.

CDR3 sequence (DNA): TGCAGTGCAAGGACAGGGGGAAGCACTGAAGCTTTCTTT. It encodes CSARTGGSTEAFF. This chain links TRBV20-1 with TRBJ1-1; TRBD1 agrees at 10 bases. Per germline, CDR1 DFQATT and CDR2 SNEGSKA (reference sequence). Losses at the gene ends were 6 bases for V and 4 bases for J; bases not matched to a gene: 5. This CDR3 comprises 13 residues.

This clonotype came up many times. The chain couples TRBV14 to TRBJ1-1, with no clear D. V gave up 1 base and J gave up 6 bases, with 9 bases separating them. Germline V gene sequence: CDR1 SGHDN, CDR2 FVKESK. There are 13 residues in the CDR3. The CDR3 DNA sequence: TGTGCCAGCAGCCAAGTCGGAAAGTCTGAAGCTTTCTTT. Protein product: CASSQVGKSEAFF.

The table lists this clonotype with a count of one. This chain uses TRBV7-2 with TRBJ1-1; maybe TRBD1 (5 bases). CDR1 and CDR2 (germline): SGHTA, FQGNSA. V was cut by 4 bases and J by 4 bases, with 13 bases left in between. CDR3 size: 14 residues. CDR3 sequence: CASSWPGRGTEAFF. The CDR3 bases are TGTGCCAGCAGCTGGCCGGGGCGAGGCACTGAAGCTTTCTTT.

This clonotype was seen ten or more times. At one end the junction does not follow the germline gene, possibly because of a read error. The chain uses TRBV28 and TRBJ2-7, with D perhaps TRBD2 (5 bases). The CDR3 totals 11 residues. Per germline, CDR1 MDHEN and CDR2 SYDVKM. The CDR3 here is CAAGFSYEQYF. DNA of the CDR3: TGCGCGGCGGGCTTTTCCTACGAGCAGTACTTC.

The table lists this clonotype with many counts. J is TRBJ2-3 and V is TRBV7-3; 9 bases match TRBD1. The CDR3 is 16 amino acids. V trimming: 1 base; J trimming: 6 bases; junction bases outside the gene matches: 8. Germline V gives CDR1 SGHTA, CDR2 FQGTGA. In DNA form, the CDR3 reads TGTGCCAGCAGCTTAAGTTCACAGGGGGCGACGGATACGCAGTATTTT. Translating gives CASSLSSQGATDTQYF.

CDR3 sequence (DNA): TGTGCCAGCAGCTTTAGCGGGGGCCTTAGCACAGATACGCAGTATTTT. Protein sequence: CASSFSGGLSTDTQYF. V gene TRBV7-2 combines with J gene TRBJ2-3; 9 nucleotides match TRBD2. The germline V gene encodes CDR1 SGHTA and CDR2 FQGNSA. The V gene end was trimmed by 3 bases and the J gene end by 0 bases; junction bases not matched to a gene: 4. The CDR3 extends over 16 amino acids.

As concerns this clonotype: Germline is not matched at one junction end, which may reflect a read error. V usage is TRBV19 and J usage is TRBJ2-6; TRBD1 aligns across 7 bases. Germline V lookup: CDR1 LNHDA, CDR2 SQIVND (reference sequence). This CDR3 region has 15 residues. CDR3 amino acids: CASTIDRVGANVRTF. The CDR3 DNA reads as TGTGCCAGTACCATTGACAGGGTCGGGGCCAACGTCCGGACTTTC.

The J gene is TRBJ2-3, the V gene TRBV18; maybe TRBD2 (6 bases). Per the germline V gene, CDR1 is KGHSH and CDR2 is LQKENI. V lost 1 base, J lost 5 bases, and 13 bases lay in between. The CDR3 covers 15 residues. The CDR3 nucleotides are TGTGCCAGCTCACCACAAGGAGGGATCGGAGATACGCAGTATTTT. This codes for CASSPQGGIGDTQYF.

The J gene is TRBJ1-5, the V gene TRBV5-1; no firm D call. CDR1 is SGHRS and CDR2 is YFSETQ in the germline V gene. This CDR3 is built from 15 residues. V lost 1 base to trimming and J lost 0 bases, with 8 bases between them. CDR3 sequence reads: CASSLSSGSNQPQHF. The CDR3 nucleotides read TGCGCCAGCAGCTTGTCTTCGGGTAGCAATCAGCCCCAGCATTTT.

In its sample, this clonotype was seen many times. V is TRBV5-1 and J is TRBJ2-7; tentative D call: TRBD1 (6 bases). The CDR3 spans 14 residues. The V end was cut by 0 bases, the J end by 2 bases, with 9 bases between. Germline V CDR1 and CDR2: SGHRS, YFSETQ. The CDR3, as DNA: TGCGCCAGCAGCTTGGTGACAGGTACCTACGAGCAGTACTTC. It codes for CASSLVTGTYEQYF. Based on the CDR3 plus reference TRBV5-1 and TRBJ2-7, the full variable domain is KAGVTQTPRYLIKTRGQQVTLSCSPISGHRSVSWYQQTPGQGLQFLFEYFSETQRNKGNFPGRFSGRQFSNSRSEMNVSTLELGDSALYLCASSLVTGTYEQYFGPGTRLTVT.

This clonotype was counted many times. The chain uses TRBV20-1 and TRBJ2-5; 7 bases are a match to TRBD2. Germline loops: CDR1 DFQATT, CDR2 SNEGSKA (reference sequence). The CDR3 is 13 residues long. The V and J ends lost 7 bases and 1 base, in that order; junction bases with no gene match: 6. The CDR3 DNA follows: TGCAGTGGACTAGCCTCGTCCCAAGAGACCCAGTACTTC. It translates to CSGLASSQETQYF.

The chain joins TRBV6-6 to TRBJ1-3; the match to TRBD1 covers 7 bases. The V gene's germline CDR1 is MNHNY and CDR2 SVGAGI (reference sequence). The V segment lost 6 bases and the J segment 3 bases; nucleotides outside the gene matches: 8. This CDR3 is built from 15 residues. CDR3 sequence: CASRGTDLFGNTIYF. The CDR3 coding sequence is TGTGCCAGCAGGGGGACAGACCTCTTTGGAAACACCATATATTTT.

The CDR3 sequence: CASSKWGGRNYGYTF. CDR3 nucleotide sequence: TGTGCCAGCAGCAAATGGGGGGGGCGTAACTATGGCTACACCTTC. The chain uses TRBV21-1 and TRBJ1-2; the DNA was not used to check the table's D call, TRBD1. TRBV21-1 is termed a pseudogene. The CDR3 is made up of 15 amino acids.

This clonotype showed up many times. This chain connects TRBV4-2 to TRBJ2-5; D possibly corresponds to TRBD2 (7 bases). Looked up from germline, CDR1 is LGHNA and CDR2 is YNFKEQ. This CDR3 has 17 amino acids. V lost 1 base and J lost 3, with 18 bases in between. This CDR3 reads CASSQGGGGGMKETQYF. The CDR3 nucleotides are TGTGCCAGCAGCCAAGGCGGCGGGGGCGGGATGAAAGAGACCCAGTACTTC.

This clonotype was observed many times. This chain links TRBV7-2 with TRBJ1-5, with D possibly TRBD1 on 5 matching bases. CDR3 size: 13 residues. Germline V gives CDR1 SGHTA, CDR2 FQGNSA. The V end lost 2 bases, the J end lost 5 bases, and 7 bases lay between the germline ends. DNA for the CDR3: TGTGCCAGCAGCTTAACGACAGATCAGCCCCAGCATTTT. It specifies CASSLTTDQPQHF. Based on the CDR3 plus reference TRBV7-2 and TRBJ1-5, the full variable domain is GAGVSQSPSNKVTEKGKDVELRCDPISGHTALYWYRQSLGQGLEFLIYFQGNSAPDKSGLPSDRFSAERTGGSVSTLTIQRTQQEDSAVYLCASSLTTDQPQHFGDGTRLSIL.

In its sample, this clonotype was seen many times. This chain links TRBV7-2 with TRBJ2-3; D possibly corresponds to TRBD2 (5 bases). Germline V gives CDR1 SGHTA, CDR2 FQGNSA. Deletions cut 5 bases from V and 1 base from J, with 16 bases between. The length of the CDR3 is 16 residues. The CDR3: CASSLRSGIRTDTQYF. DNA of the CDR3: TGTGCCAGCAGCCTAAGGTCGGGGATCCGCACAGATACGCAGTATTTT.

The chain joins TRBV4-2 to TRBJ1-2; 10 positions agree with TRBD1. CDR1 and CDR2 from the germline V gene are LGHNA and YNFKEQ. The ends lost 1 base at V and 7 bases at J; junction bases unmatched: 6. This CDR3 region has 15 residues. In DNA form, the CDR3 reads TGTGCCAGCAGCCAAGCGGGGGACAGGGGTGGTGGCTACACCTTC. It specifies CASSQAGDRGGGYTF.

This clonotype was recorded at least ten times. The CDR3 coding sequence is TGTGCCAGCAGTTTACACTTAAGCTCTGGGGCCAACGTCCTGACTTTC. Amino acid sequence: CASSLHLSSGANVLTF. The chain links TRBV12-3 or TRBV12-4 to TRBJ2-6; no firm D call. The ends were cut back, 2 bases at V and 0 bases at J, with 8 bases in the middle. The CDR3 totals 16 residues.

This clonotype was recorded only once. The rearrangement uses TRBV7-8 and TRBJ2-7; 9 bases map to TRBD2. Trimming took 6 bases from V and 7 from J; bases not matched to a gene: 13. The CDR3 has 15 amino acids. Germline lookup yields CDR1 SGHVS and CDR2 FQNEAQ. The CDR3 DNA follows: TGTGCCAGCAGAGCTGGGACTAGCCGGGTTCAGGAGCAGTACTTC. Its translation is CASRAGTSRVQEQYF.

V is TRBV7-8 and J is TRBJ2-1; 8 bases are a match to TRBD2. V shed 8 bases, J shed 7 bases, and the junction held 10 bases outside the gene matches. This CDR3 is 14 amino acids long. Germline V gene sequence: CDR1 SGHVS, CDR2 FQNEAQ. CDR3: CASRTLAGRNEQFF. DNA for the CDR3: TGTGCCAGCCGAACTTTAGCGGGACGAAATGAGCAGTTCTTC. The full variable domain, with the rest looked up from reference TRBV7-8 and TRBJ2-1, is GAGVSQSPRYKVAKRGQDVALRCDPISGHVSLFWYQQALGQGPEFLTYFQNEAQLDKSGLPSDRFFAERPEGSVSTLKIQRTQQEDSAVYLCASRTLAGRNEQFFGPGTRLTVL.

The chain is built from TRBV6-2 or TRBV6-3 and TRBJ1-1; TRBD1 matches 12 bases. The CDR3 totals 15 residues. Germline V CDR1 and CDR2: MNHEY, SVGEGT. After removal of 6 bases from V and 5 bases from J, the junction contained 7 bases not matched to a gene. The CDR3 DNA is TGTGCCAGCAGACCCGGGACAGGGGGCTGGACTGAAGCTTTCTTT. The encoded protein is CASRPGTGGWTEAFF.